These T cell receptor beta chains were read from a single sample in a study of blood T cell repertoires in COVID-19. Data came from immunoSEQ multiplex PCR; TCRdb stores just in-frame clones and leaves some out. The sample contains 95,000 to 110,000 clones, approximately 84% of which appear only once. The sample taken for sequencing was peripheral blood. Receptors were obtained from a man between 60 and 70 years old with acute or convalescent COVID-19. The CDR3 runs from the conserved cysteine through the conserved F or W. The D gene is left open where the match is weak. Only some rows state a clone size, as once, few, many or a class for expanded clones.

CASSQDKLAGGNYDTQYF	TGCGCCAGCAGCCAAGATAAGCTAGCGGGAGGAAACTACGATACGCAGTATTTT	TRBD2	18	TRBV4-1	TRBJ2-3	.
CASTVPPRGYNEQFF	TGCGCCAGCACCGTCCCCCCCCGCGGCTACAATGAGCAGTTCTTC	.	15	TRBV23-1	TRBJ2-1	.
CAAGGGQETQYF	TGTGCCGCCGGGGGGGGGCAAGAGACCCAGTACTTC	TRBD2	12	TRBV3-1/TRBV3-2	TRBJ2-5	once
CSASSTGESSPLHF	TGCAGTGCTAGTTCGACAGGGGAGTCTTCACCCCTCCACTTT	TRBD1	14	TRBV20-1	TRBJ1-6	once
CAISDRGSNQPQHF	TGTGCCATCAGTGACCGGGGAAGCAATCAGCCCCAGCATTTT	.	14	TRBV10-3	TRBJ1-5	.
CASSLTDYGYTF	TGTGCCAGCAGCTTGACAGACTATGGCTACACCTTC	.	12	TRBV7-2	TRBJ1-2	.
CASHPQGGAVGELFF	TGTGCCAGCCACCCCCAGGGAGGGGCCGTCGGGGAGCTGTTTTTT	TRBD2	15	TRBV6-5	TRBJ2-2	.
CASSPNYGTGAGSPLHF	TGTGCCAGCAGCCCGAACTACGGGACAGGGGCCGGCTCACCCCTCCACTTT	TRBD1	17	TRBV7-8	TRBJ1-6	few
CASSERDRENSPLHF	TGTGCCAGCAGTGAAAGGGACAGAGAGAATTCACCCCTCCACTTT	TRBD1	15	TRBV6-1	TRBJ1-6	.
CATQDSMNTEAFF	TGCGCCACCCAGGACAGCATGAACACTGAAGCTTTCTTT	.	13	TRBV10-1	TRBJ1-1	.
CAWSTGQPIKAFF	TGTGCCTGGAGTACGGGACAGCCAATTAAGGCTTTCTTT	TRBD1	13	TRBV30	TRBJ1-1	.
CASSLGTLYEQYF	TGTGCCAGCAGCTTAGGGACTCTCTACGAGCAGTACTTC	.	13	TRBV7-2	TRBJ2-7	.
CASSQQTGQNSPLHF	TGCGCCAGCAGCCAGCAGACAGGTCAGAATTCACCCCTCCACTTT	.	15	TRBV4-1	TRBJ1-6	.
CASSPDRGLYQPQHF	TGTGCCAGCAGCCCCGATAGGGGGCTATATCAGCCCCAGCATTTT	TRBD1	15	TRBV5-8	TRBJ1-5	.
CASSPTGNSGNTIYF	TGTGCCAGCTCACCCACAGGGAACTCTGGAAACACCATATATTTT	.	15	TRBV18	TRBJ1-3	.
CASSISSGRNEQFF	TGCGCCAGCAGCATATCTAGCGGACGCAATGAGCAGTTCTTC	TRBD2	14	TRBV5-1	TRBJ2-1	.
CSVEVDRARTYEQYF	TGCAGCGTTGAAGTAGACAGGGCCCGAACCTACGAGCAGTACTTC	TRBD1	15	TRBV29-1	TRBJ2-7	.
CASSPATGPEAFF	TGTGCCAGCAGCCCAGCGACAGGGCCTGAAGCTTTCTTT	TRBD1	13	TRBV6-5	TRBJ1-1	.
CASSEARGFRSGNTIYF	TGTGCCAGCAGTGAAGCGCGGGGGTTTCGCTCTGGAAACACCATATATTTT	.	17	TRBV6-1	TRBJ1-3	few
CATSDFRGTGSSYEQYF	TGTGCCACCAGTGATTTCCGAGGGACAGGGAGCTCCTACGAGCAGTACTTC	TRBD1	17	TRBV24-1	TRBJ2-7	.
CSVVEAGAGGELFF	TGCAGCGTTGTCGAGGCGGGAGCGGGCGGGGAGCTGTTTTTT	TRBD2	14	TRBV29-1	TRBJ2-2	few
CASSFRDNGYGYTF	TGCGCCAGCAGCTTCCGGGACAATGGGTATGGCTACACCTTC	.	14	TRBV5-1	TRBJ1-2	.
CASSSPGYEQYF	TGTGCCAGCAGTTCTCCGGGATACGAGCAGTACTTC	.	12	TRBV12-3/TRBV12-4	TRBJ2-7	.
CASSWGSSYTF	TGTGCCAGCAGTTGGGGCTCGAGCTACACCTTC	.	11	TRBV12-3/TRBV12-4	TRBJ1-2	.
CASSIGDRGFGANVLTF	TGTGCCAGTAGTATAGGGGACAGGGGCTTTGGGGCCAACGTCCTGACTTTC	TRBD1	17	TRBV19	TRBJ2-6	.
CASRRGVGGVDEQYF	TGTGCCAGCAGACGCGGCGTCGGGGGAGTCGACGAGCAGTACTTC	.	15	TRBV7-9	TRBJ2-7	.
CASSVSGTYTDTQYF	TGTGCCAGCAGCGTAAGCGGGACCTACACAGATACGCAGTATTTT	TRBD2	15	TRBV11-2	TRBJ2-3	.
CASSESIRKGGINEQFF	TGCGCCAGCAGTGAGTCGATAAGGAAGGGGGGGATCAATGAGCAGTTCTTC	.	17	TRBV10-1	TRBJ2-1	once
CASSLGPLLAKNIQYF	TGTGCCAGCAGCTTGGGGCCGCTCCTAGCCAAAAACATTCAGTACTTC	.	16	TRBV5-6	TRBJ2-4	.
CASSLDGRGGETQYF	TGCGCCAGCAGCTTGGACGGGAGAGGAGGGGAGACCCAGTACTTC	.	15	TRBV5-1	TRBJ2-5	once
CATSEGQETQYF	TGTGCCACCAGTGAGGGGCAGGAGACCCAGTACTTC	.	12	TRBV24-1	TRBJ2-5	.
CASSPTGAGTEAFF	TGTGCCAGTAGTCCGACAGGGGCCGGCACTGAAGCTTTCTTT	TRBD1	14	TRBV19	TRBJ1-1	.
CASSPPGSGMGNEKLFF	TGCGCCAGCAGCCCCCCCGGGAGCGGGATGGGCAATGAAAAACTGTTTTTT	.	17	TRBV5-1	TRBJ1-4	.
CASSHGGNEQFF	TGTGCCAGCAGCCATGGAGGCAATGAGCAGTTCTTC	.	12	TRBV6-5	TRBJ2-1	.
CASSAVLAGAEQYF	TGTGCCAGCAGCGCCGTACTAGCGGGAGCCGAGCAGTACTTC	TRBD2	14	TRBV5-4	TRBJ2-7	.
CASSRDREFGYTF	TGTGCCAGCAGCCGGGACAGAGAATTTGGCTACACCTTC	TRBD1	13	TRBV5-6	TRBJ1-2	once
CASSLGGDREETQYF	TGCGCCAGCAGCCTGGGAGGGGACAGGGAAGAGACCCAGTACTTC	TRBD1	15	TRBV5-1	TRBJ2-5	once
CASKAPGQNSNQPQHF	TGTGCCAGCAAGGCGCCGGGACAAAATTCCAATCAGCCCCAGCATTTT	.	16	TRBV3-1/TRBV3-2	TRBJ1-5	.
CASSLESPRLNSPLHF	TGTGCCAGCAGCTTAGAGTCCCCGAGACTAAATTCACCCCTCCACTTT	.	16	TRBV11-2	TRBJ1-6	.
CASSLLAGQETQYF	TGTGCCAGCAGTTTACTGGCAGGACAAGAGACCCAGTACTTC	.	14	TRBV27	TRBJ2-5	.
CASSNQLAGAAHEQFF	TGCGCCAGCAGCAACCAACTAGCGGGAGCAGCCCATGAGCAGTTCTTC	TRBD2	16	TRBV5-1	TRBJ2-1	.
CASSPGRLAGGSLNEQFF	TGTGCCAGCTCACCGGGGCGACTAGCGGGAGGTTCTTTAAATGAGCAGTTCTTC	TRBD2	18	TRBV18	TRBJ2-1	.
CASSTTPGTGSNTEAFF	TGCGCCAGCAGCACGACCCCCGGGACAGGGTCCAACACTGAAGCTTTCTTT	TRBD1	17	TRBV5-1	TRBJ1-1	.
CASSAQGTGELFF	TGTGCCAGCAGTGCCCAGGGCACCGGGGAGCTGTTTTTT	.	13	TRBV27	TRBJ2-2	.
CASSYYGQEKLFF	TGTGCCAGCAGTTACTACGGACAGGAAAAACTGTTTTTT	.	13	TRBV6-2/TRBV6-3	TRBJ1-4	.
CATSLEGGGLQPQHF	TGTGCCACCAGCTTAGAGGGTGGCGGGTTGCAGCCCCAGCATTTT	.	15	TRBV15	TRBJ1-5	.
CASSPGVGETQYF	TGTGCCAGCAGTCCGGGAGTTGGGGAGACCCAGTACTTC	.	13	TRBV28	TRBJ2-5	.
CASSLGGGNTIYF	TGTGCCAGCAGCTTAGGAGGGGGAAACACCATATATTTT	.	13	TRBV5-4	TRBJ1-3	.
CASSSGGTEAFF	TGTGCCAGCAGTTCAGGGGGTACTGAAGCTTTCTTT	TRBD1	12	TRBV11-3	TRBJ1-1	.
CASSPGGLLVTGTGELFF	TGTGCCAGCAGCCCTGGGGGACTCCTCGTCACGGGGACCGGGGAGCTGTTTTTT	.	18	TRBV7-8	TRBJ2-2	.
CASSLARAPQYF	TGTGCCAGCAGCTTAGCGCGGGCGCCTCAGTACTTC	.	12	TRBV7-8	TRBJ2-5	.
CASSPPPGTPSSGNTIYF	TGTGCCAGCAGTCCCCCCCCCGGGACTCCTAGCTCTGGAAACACCATATATTTT	.	18	TRBV28	TRBJ1-3	.
CASSRGQGEPQHF	TGTGCCAGCAGCCGAGGACAGGGGGAGCCCCAGCATTTT	TRBD1	13	TRBV5-4	TRBJ1-5	.
CASSYPGRSTGELFF	TGTGCCAGCAGTTACCCAGGAAGGTCCACCGGGGAGCTGTTTTTT	.	15	TRBV6-2/TRBV6-3	TRBJ2-2	few
CASSRNYNEQFF	TGTGCCAGCAGCCGTAATTACAATGAGCAGTTCTTC	.	12	TRBV3-1/TRBV3-2	TRBJ2-1	.
CASSPRGLNTGELFF	TGTGCCAGCTCACCCAGAGGGCTAAACACCGGGGAGCTGTTTTTT	.	15	TRBV18	TRBJ2-2	.
CASSLLNDRDSKAFF	TGTGCCAGCAGCCTACTGAACGACCGGGACAGCAAAGCTTTCTTT	TRBD1	15	TRBV7-9	TRBJ1-1	.